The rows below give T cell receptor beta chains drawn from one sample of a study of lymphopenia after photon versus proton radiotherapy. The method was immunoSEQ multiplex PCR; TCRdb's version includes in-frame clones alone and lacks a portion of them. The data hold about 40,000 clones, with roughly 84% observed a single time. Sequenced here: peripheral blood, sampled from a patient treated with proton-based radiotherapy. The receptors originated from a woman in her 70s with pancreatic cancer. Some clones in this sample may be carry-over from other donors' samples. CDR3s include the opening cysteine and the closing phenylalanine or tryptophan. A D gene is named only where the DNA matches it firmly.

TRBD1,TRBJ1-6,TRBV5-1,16,TGCGCCAGCAGCTTCGAACCCGGGACAGGTGGCTCACCCCTCCACTTT,CASSFEPGTGGSPLHF
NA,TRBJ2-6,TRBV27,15,TGTGCCAGCAGTTTATCTGGCTCTGGGGCCAACGTCCTGACTTTC,CASSLSGSGANVLTF
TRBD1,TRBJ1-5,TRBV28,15,TGTGCCAGCAGTTTCGGCGACAGGGACGTGAAGCCCCAGCATTTT,CASSFGDRDVKPQHF
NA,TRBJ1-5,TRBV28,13,TGTGCCAGCAGTTTTTTATATAATCAGCCCCAGCATTTT,CASSFLYNQPQHF
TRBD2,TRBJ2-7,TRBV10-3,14,TGTGCCATCAGATCCGGGACTAGCGGGTCGATTGGGTACTTC,CAIRSGTSGSIGYF
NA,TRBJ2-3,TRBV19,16,TGTGCCAGTAGTATAGATAAGACACCCAAGACGGATACGCAGTATTTT,CASSIDKTPKTDTQYF
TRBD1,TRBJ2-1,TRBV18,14,TGTGCCAGCTCATTACAGGGGGGTTTTAATGAGCAGTTCTTC,CASSLQGGFNEQFF
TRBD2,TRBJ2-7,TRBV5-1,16,TGCGCCAGCCCTTACAGACTAGCGGGAGAGTTCTACGAGCAGTACTTC,CASPYRLAGEFYEQYF
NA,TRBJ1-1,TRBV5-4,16,TGTGCCAGCAGAAGATCAGGACGGGACATGAACACTGAAGCTTTCTTT,CASRRSGRDMNTEAFF
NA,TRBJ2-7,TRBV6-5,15,TGTGCCAGCAGTTACTCGGTCGAAGGGACCTACGAGCAGTACTTC,CASSYSVEGTYEQYF
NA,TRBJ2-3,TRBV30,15,TGTGCCTGGAGAAGGCTAGCGAGCTACACAGATACGCAGTATTTT,CAWRRLASYTDTQYF
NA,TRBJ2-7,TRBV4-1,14,TGCGCCAGCAGCCAATCGGAGGGGCTGAGAGAGCAGTACTTC,CASSQSEGLREQYF
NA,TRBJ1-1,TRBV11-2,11,TGTGCCAGCAGCTTATACTCTGAAGCTTTCTTT,CASSLYSEAFF
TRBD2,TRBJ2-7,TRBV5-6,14,TGTGCCAGCAGCTTGGCTGGGACTACCGGGGAGCAGTACTTC,CASSLAGTTGEQYF
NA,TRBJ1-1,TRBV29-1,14,TGCAGCGTTGAGGGGTTGGGGTTGTACACTGAAGCTTTCTTT,CSVEGLGLYTEAFF
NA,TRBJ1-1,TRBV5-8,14,TGTGCCAGCAGCTTGCTGGGGGGGAGAACTGAAGCTTTCTTT,CASSLLGGRTEAFF
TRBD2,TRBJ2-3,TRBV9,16,TGTGCCAGCAGCTCCTACGCTAGCGGGCACACAGATACGCAGTATTTT,CASSSYASGHTDTQYF
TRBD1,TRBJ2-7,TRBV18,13,TGTGCCAGCTCGCCGGGACAGGGTGCCGAGCAGTACTTC,CASSPGQGAEQYF